This T cell receptor (beta chain) was sequenced during a study of blood T cell repertoires in COVID-19. In this sample, this clone turned up once. TCRdb keeps only in-frame clones here, not all; method: immunoSEQ multiplex PCR. The table includes fewer than 250,000 clones, 90% to 95% detected once. The germline V gene encodes CDR1 MNHEY and CDR2 SVGEGT. Trimming left V 0 bases short and J 7 bases short, with 15 bases between. The length of the CDR3 is 15 residues. The chain combines TRBV6-2 or TRBV6-3 with TRBJ2-5; weak D call: TRBD1 (6 bases). This TCR came from a man in his thirties or forties with acute or convalescent COVID-19. Source material: peripheral blood. The CDR3 nucleotides are TGTGCCAGCAGTTACTCACCAGGGGAAGGGGGGACCCAGTACTTC. It is translated as CASSYSPGEGGTQYF.